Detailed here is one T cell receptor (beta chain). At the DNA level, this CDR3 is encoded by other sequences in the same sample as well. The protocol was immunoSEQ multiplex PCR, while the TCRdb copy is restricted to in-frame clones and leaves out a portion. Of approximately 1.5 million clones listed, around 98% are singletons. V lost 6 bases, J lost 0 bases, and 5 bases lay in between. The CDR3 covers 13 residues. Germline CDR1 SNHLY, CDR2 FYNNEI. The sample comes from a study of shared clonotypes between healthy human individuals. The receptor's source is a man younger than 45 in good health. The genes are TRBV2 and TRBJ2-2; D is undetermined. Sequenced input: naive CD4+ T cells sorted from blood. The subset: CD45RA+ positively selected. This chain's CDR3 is CASRYSNTGELFF. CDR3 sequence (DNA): TGTGCCAGCAGGTACTCGAACACCGGGGAGCTGTTTTTT.